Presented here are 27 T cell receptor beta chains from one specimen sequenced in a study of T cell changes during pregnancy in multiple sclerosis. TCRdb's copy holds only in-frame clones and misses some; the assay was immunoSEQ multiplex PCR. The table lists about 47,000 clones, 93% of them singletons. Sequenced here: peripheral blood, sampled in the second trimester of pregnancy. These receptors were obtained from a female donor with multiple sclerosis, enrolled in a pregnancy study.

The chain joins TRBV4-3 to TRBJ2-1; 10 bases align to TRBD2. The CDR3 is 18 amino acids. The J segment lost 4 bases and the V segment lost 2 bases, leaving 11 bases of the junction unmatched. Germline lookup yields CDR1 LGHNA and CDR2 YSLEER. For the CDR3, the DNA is TGCGCCAGCAGCCAACAACCCCTGACTAGCGGGCTATACAATGAGCAGTTCTTC. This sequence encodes CASSQQPLTSGLYNEQFF.

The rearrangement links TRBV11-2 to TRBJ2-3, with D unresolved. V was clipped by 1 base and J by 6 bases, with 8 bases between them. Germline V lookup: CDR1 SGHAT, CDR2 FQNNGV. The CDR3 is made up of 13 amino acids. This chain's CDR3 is CASSLAGRDTQYF. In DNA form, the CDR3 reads TGTGCCAGCAGCTTAGCGGGTAGGGATACGCAGTATTTT.

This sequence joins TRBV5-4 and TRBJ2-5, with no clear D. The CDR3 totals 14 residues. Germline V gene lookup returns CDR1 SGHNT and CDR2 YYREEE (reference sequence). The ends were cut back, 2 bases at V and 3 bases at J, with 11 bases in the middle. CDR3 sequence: CASSFPGPKETQYF. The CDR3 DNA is TGTGCCAGCAGCTTCCCAGGCCCCAAAGAGACCCAGTACTTC.

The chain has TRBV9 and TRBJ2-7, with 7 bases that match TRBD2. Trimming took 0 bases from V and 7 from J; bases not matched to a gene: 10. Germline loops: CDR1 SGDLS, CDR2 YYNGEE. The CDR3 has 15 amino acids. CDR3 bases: TGTGCCAGCAGCGTAGCCGCCGGTGTGGGGGGGGAGCAGTACTTC. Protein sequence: CASSVAAGVGGEQYF. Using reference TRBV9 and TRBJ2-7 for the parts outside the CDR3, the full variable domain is DSGVTQTPKHLITATGQRVTLRCSPRSGDLSVYWYQQSLDQGLQFLIQYYNGEERAKGNILERFSAQQFPDLHSELNLSSLELGDSALYFCASSVAAGVGGEQYFGPGTRLTVT.

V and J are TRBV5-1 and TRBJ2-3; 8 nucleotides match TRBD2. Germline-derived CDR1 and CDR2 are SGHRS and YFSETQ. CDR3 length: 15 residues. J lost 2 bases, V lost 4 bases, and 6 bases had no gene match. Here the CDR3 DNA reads TGCGCCAGCAGCCCGGGACTAGTTAACACAGATACGCAGTATTTT. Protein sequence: CASSPGLVNTDTQYF.

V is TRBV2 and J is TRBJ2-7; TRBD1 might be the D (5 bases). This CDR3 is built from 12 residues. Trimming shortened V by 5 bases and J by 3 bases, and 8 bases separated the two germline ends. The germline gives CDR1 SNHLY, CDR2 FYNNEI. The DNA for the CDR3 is TGTGCCAGCAGTCGACAGAACTACGAGCAGTACTTC. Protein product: CASSRQNYEQYF.

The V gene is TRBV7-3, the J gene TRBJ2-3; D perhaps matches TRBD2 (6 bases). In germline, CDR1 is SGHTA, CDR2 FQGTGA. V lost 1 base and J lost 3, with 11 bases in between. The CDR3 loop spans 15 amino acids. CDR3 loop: CASSLRGGETDTQYF. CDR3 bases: TGTGCCAGCAGCTTAAGGGGCGGGGAGACAGATACGCAGTATTTT.

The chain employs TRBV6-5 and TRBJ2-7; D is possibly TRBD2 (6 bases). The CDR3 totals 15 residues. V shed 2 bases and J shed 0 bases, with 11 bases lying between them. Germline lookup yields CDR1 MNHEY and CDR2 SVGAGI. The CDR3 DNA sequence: TGTGCCAGCAGTTACGATGCGGGGTTCTCCTACGAGCAGTACTTC. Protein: CASSYDAGFSYEQYF.

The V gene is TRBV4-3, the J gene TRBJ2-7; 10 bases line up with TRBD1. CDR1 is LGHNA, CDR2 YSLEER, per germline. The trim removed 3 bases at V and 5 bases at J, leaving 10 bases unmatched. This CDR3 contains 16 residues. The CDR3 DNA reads TGCGCCAGCAGCCAGTTACTTCGGACAGGGGGGAACGAGCAGTACTTC. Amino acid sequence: CASSQLLRTGGNEQYF.

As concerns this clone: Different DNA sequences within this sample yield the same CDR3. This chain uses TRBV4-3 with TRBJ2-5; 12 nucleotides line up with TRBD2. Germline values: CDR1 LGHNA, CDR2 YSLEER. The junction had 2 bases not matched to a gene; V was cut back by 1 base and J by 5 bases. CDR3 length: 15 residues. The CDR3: CASSQGLAGVETQYF. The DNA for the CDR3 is TGCGCCAGCAGCCAAGGACTAGCGGGAGTGGAGACCCAGTACTTC.

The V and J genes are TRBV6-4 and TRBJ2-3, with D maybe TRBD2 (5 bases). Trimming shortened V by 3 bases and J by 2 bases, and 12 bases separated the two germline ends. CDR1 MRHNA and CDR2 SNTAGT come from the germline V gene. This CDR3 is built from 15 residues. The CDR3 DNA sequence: TGTGCCAGCAGTGAAAGGGAGTACCCCACAGATACGCAGTATTTT. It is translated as CASSEREYPTDTQYF.

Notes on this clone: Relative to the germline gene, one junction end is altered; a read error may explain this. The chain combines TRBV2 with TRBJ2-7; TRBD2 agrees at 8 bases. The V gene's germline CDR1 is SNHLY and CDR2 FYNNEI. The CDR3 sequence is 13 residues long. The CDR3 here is CASTERETHEQYF. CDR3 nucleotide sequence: TGTGCTAGCACCGAGCGGGAGACCCACGAGCAGTACTTC.

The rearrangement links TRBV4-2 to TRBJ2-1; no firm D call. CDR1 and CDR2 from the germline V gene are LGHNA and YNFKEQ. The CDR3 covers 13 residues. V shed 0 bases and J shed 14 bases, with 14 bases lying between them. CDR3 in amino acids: CASSQDGLLEKFF. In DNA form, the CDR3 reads TGTGCCAGCAGCCAAGATGGCCTCCTCGAAAAGTTCTTC.

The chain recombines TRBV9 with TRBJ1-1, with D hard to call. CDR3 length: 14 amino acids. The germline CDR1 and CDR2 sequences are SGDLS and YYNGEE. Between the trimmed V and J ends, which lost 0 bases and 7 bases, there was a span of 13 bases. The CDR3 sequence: CASSVASSGFEAFF. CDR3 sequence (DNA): TGTGCCAGCAGCGTAGCATCGTCGGGGTTTGAAGCTTTCTTT.

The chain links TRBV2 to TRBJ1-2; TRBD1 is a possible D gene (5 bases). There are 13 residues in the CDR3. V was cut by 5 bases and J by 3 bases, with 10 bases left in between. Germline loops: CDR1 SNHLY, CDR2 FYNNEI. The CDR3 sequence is CASSPQGYYGYTF. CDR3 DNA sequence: TGTGCCAGCAGTCCTCAGGGCTACTATGGCTACACCTTC.

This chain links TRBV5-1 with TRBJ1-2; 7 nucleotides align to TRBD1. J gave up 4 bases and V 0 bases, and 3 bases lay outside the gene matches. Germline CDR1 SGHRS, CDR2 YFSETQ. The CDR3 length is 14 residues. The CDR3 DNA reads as TGCGCCAGCAGCTTGGAAGGGACAGCCTATGGCTACACCTTC. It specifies CASSLEGTAYGYTF.

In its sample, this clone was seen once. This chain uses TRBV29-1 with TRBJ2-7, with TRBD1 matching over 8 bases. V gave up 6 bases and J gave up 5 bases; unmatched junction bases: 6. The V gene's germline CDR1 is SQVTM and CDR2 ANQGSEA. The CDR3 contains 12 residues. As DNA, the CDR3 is TGCAGCGTGCAGACAGGGGTAGACGAGCAGTACTTC. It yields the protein CSVQTGVDEQYF.

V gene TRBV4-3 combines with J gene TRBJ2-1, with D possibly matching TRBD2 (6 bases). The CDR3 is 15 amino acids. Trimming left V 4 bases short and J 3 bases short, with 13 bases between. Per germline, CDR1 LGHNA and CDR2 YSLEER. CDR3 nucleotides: TGCGCCAGCAGCCCAGACCGGGACTTCTACAATGAGCAGTTCTTC. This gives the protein CASSPDRDFYNEQFF.

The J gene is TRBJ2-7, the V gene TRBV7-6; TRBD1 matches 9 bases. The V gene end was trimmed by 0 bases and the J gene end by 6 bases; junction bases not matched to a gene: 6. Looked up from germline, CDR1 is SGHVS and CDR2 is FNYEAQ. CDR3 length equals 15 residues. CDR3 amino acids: CASSLASGQGFEQYF. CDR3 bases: TGTGCCAGCAGCTTAGCCTCGGGACAGGGTTTCGAGCAGTACTTC.

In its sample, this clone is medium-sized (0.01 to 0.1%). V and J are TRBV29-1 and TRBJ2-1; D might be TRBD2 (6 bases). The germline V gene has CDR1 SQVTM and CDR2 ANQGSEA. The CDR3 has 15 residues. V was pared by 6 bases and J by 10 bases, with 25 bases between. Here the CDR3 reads CSVKLRDGEVLEQFF. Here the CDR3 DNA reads TGCAGCGTAAAACTCCGGGACGGGGAGGTCTTGGAGCAGTTCTTC.

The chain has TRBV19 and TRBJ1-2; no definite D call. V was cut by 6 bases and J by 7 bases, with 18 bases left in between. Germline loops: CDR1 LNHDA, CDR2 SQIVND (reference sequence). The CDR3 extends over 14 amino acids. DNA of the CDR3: TGTGCCAGTAGAGTGAAGAGGGAGGCCTTTGGCTACACCTTC. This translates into CASRVKREAFGYTF.

CDR3 amino acids: CASSRAGSMEQYF. DNA of the CDR3: TGTGCCAGCAGTCGGGCCGGGAGTATGGAGCAGTACTTC. The rearrangement links TRBV28 to TRBJ2-7; TRBD2 is a possible D gene (6 bases). Germline V gene sequence: CDR1 MDHEN, CDR2 SYDVKM. V was cut by 5 bases and J by 7 bases, with 15 bases left in between. This CDR3 spans 13 amino acids.

CDR3 sequence (DNA): TGTGCCAGCTCACTTGACAGGGGCGGAAACACCATATATTTT. It translates to CASSLDRGGNTIYF. The J gene is TRBJ1-3, the V gene TRBV18, with 8 bases that match TRBD1. Germline CDR1 is KGHSH and CDR2 is LQKENI. The CDR3 runs to 14 residues. The V and J ends lost 4 bases and 4 bases, in that order; junction bases with no gene match: 3.

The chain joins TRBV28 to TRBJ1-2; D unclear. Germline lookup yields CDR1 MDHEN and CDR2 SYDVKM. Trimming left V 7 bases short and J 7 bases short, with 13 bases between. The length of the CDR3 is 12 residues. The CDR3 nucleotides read TGTGCCAGCAAAACCCCGGGTGGTGGCTACACCTTC. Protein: CASKTPGGGYTF.

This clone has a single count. The DNA for the CDR3 is TGTGCCAGCAGCTCCCTGGGGGCTGGAAGTCAATACGAGCAGTACTTC. Translating it yields CASSSLGAGSQYEQYF. The chain carries TRBV11-2 and TRBJ2-7, with a tentative D call TRBD1 (6 bases). Germline CDR1 SGHAT, CDR2 FQNNGV. The CDR3 has 16 residues. V shed 4 bases and J shed 4 bases, with 20 bases lying between them. The full variable domain, rest sourced from reference TRBV11-2 and TRBJ2-7, is EAGVAQSPRYKIIEKRQSVAFWCNPISGHATLYWYQQILGQGPKLLIQFQNNGVVDDSQLPKDRFSAERLKGVDSTLKIQPAKLEDSAVYLCASSSLGAGSQYEQYFGPGTRLTVT.

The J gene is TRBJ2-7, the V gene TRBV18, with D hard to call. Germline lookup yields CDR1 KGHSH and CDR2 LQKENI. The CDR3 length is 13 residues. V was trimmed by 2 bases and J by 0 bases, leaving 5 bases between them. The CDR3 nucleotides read TGTGCCAGCTCACCAACTATCTCCTACGAGCAGTACTTC. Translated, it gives CASSPTISYEQYF.

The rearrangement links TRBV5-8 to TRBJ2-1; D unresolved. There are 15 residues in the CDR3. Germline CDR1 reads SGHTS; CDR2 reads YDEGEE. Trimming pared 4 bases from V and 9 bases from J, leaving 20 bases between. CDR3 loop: CASSLGLTLGVEQFF. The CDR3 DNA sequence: TGTGCCAGCAGCCTCGGATTGACCCTCGGAGTTGAGCAGTTCTTC.